This TCR beta chain was observed in a study of blood T cell repertoires in COVID-19. About the study: In each case, the material was cDNA or gDNA derived from T cells, B-cell-depleted T cells, or PBMCs.

In the original workflow: The assay estimated nucleated cells by amplifying reference gene primers. Libraries were prepared by immunoSEQ multiplex PCR; TCRdb keeps only in-frame clonotypes and omits some of them. V and J calls and clone size are those listed in that table; D and trimming were worked out from the DNA. The sample records roughly 300,000 clones, 86% being singletons. What was sequenced was peripheral blood. The receptor's source is a woman in her fifties or sixties with acute or convalescent COVID-19.

CDR3: CASSYSTTGNTEAFF. The CDR3, as DNA: TGTGCCAGCAGTTACTCGACGACGGGGAACACTGAAGCTTTCTTT. The chain employs TRBV6-6 and TRBJ1-1; no clear D. The V gene's germline CDR1 is MNHNY and CDR2 SVGAGI (reference sequence). There are 15 residues in the CDR3. The germline V and J ends were trimmed by 0 bases and 1 base, with 9 bases remaining between them.